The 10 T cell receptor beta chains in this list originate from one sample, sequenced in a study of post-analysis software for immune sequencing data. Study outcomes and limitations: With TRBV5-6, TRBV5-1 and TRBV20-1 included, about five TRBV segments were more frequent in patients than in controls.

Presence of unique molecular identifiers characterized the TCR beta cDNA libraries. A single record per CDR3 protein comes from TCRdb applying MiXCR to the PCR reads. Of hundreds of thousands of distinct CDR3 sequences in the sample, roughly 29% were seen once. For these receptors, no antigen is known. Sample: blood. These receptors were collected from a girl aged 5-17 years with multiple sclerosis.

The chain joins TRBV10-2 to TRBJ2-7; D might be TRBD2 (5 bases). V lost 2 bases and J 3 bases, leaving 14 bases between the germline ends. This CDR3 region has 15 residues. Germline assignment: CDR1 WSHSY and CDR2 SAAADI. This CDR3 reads CASSEQGPRVYEQYF. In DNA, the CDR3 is TGCGCCAGCAGTGAGCAAGGGCCGAGGGTCTACGAGCAGTACTTC.

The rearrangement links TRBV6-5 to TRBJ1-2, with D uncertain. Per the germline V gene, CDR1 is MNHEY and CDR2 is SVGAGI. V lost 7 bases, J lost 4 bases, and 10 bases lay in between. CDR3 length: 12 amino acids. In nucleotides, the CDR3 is TGTGCCAGCACGCCAGACCTCTATGGCTACACCTTC. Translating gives CASTPDLYGYTF.

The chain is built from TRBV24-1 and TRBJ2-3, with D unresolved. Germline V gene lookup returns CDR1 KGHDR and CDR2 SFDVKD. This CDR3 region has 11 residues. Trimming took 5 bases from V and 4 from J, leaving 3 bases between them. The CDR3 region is CATSGADTQYF. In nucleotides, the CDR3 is TGTGCCACCAGTGGGGCAGATACGCAGTATTTT.

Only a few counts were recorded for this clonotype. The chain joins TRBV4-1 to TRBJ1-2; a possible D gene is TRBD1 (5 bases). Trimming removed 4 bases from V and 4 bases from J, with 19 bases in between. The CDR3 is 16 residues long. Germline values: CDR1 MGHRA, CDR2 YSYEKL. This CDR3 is CASSPGHRDVTYGYTF. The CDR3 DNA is TGCGCCAGCAGCCCGGGCCACCGGGACGTGACCTATGGCTACACCTTC.

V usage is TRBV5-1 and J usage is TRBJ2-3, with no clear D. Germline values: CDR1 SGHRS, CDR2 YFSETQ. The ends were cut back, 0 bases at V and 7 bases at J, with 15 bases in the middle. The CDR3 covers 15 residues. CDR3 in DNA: TGCGCCAGCAGCTTGGAGAACGGCAGAGCCAATACGCAGTATTTT. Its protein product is CASSLENGRANTQYF.

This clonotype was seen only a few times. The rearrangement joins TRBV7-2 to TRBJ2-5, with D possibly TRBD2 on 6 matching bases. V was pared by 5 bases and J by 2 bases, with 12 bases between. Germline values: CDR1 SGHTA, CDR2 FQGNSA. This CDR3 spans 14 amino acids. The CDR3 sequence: CASSPAGIQETQYF. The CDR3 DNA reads TGTGCCAGCAGCCCAGCGGGTATACAAGAGACCCAGTACTTC.

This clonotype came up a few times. The CDR3 protein is CSVQSGSGGQPQHF. Here the CDR3 DNA reads TGCAGCGTTCAATCTGGCTCAGGAGGTCAGCCCCAGCATTTT. The genes are TRBV29-1 and TRBJ1-5, with D unclear. Germline V gene lookup returns CDR1 SQVTM and CDR2 ANQGSEA. With 5 bases removed from V and 6 bases from J, the gap between germline ends came to 17 bases. This CDR3 is 14 amino acids long. Complete variable domain (other parts from reference TRBV29-1 and TRBJ1-5): SAVISQKPSRDICQRGTSLTIQCQVDSQVTMMFWYRQQPGQSLTLIATANQGSEATYESGFVIDKFPISRPNLTFSTLTVSNMSPEDSSIYLCSVQSGSGGQPQHFGDGTRLSIL.

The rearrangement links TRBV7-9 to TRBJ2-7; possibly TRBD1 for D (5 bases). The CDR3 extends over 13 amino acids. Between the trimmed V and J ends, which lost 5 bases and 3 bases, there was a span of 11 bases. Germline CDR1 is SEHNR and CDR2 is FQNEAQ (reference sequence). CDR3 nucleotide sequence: TGTGCCAGCAGCCTTCCACAGGTCTACGAGCAGTACTTC. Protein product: CASSLPQVYEQYF. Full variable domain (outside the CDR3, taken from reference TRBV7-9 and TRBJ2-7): DTGVSQNPRHKITKRGQNVTFRCDPISEHNRLYWYRQTLGQGPEFLTYFQNEAQLEKSRLLSDRFSAERPKGSFSTLEIQRTEQGDSAMYLCASSLPQVYEQYFGPGTRLTVT.

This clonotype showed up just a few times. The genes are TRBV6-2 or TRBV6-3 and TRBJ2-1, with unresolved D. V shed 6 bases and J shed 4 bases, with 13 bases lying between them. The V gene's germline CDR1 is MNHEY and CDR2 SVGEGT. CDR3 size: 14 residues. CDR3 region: CASRPPAVYNEQFF. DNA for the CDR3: TGTGCCAGCAGGCCACCCGCCGTTTACAATGAGCAGTTCTTC.

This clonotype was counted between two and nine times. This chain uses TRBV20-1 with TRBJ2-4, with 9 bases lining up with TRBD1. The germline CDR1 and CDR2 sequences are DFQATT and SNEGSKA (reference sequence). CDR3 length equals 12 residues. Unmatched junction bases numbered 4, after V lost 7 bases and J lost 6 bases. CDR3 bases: TGCAGTGGACCGGGACAGGGAAACATTCAGTACTTC. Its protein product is CSGPGQGNIQYF.